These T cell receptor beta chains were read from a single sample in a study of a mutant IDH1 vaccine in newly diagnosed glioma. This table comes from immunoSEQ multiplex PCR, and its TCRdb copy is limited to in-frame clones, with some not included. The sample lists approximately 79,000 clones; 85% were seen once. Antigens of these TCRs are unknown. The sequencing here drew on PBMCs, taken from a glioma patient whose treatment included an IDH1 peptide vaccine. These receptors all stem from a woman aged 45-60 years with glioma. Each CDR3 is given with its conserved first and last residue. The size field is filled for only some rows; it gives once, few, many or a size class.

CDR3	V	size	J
CASRGAKAFF	TRBV2	few	TRBJ1-1
CASSFGTSGRRRGETQYF	TRBV5-6	few	TRBJ2-5
CATSRQNSPLHF	TRBV15	NA	TRBJ1-6
CASSLDVRTGIQYF	TRBV7-2	NA	TRBJ2-4
CAAGQGFTDTQYF	TRBV28	NA	TRBJ2-3
CASSGTSGRAFYNEQFF	TRBV27	NA	TRBJ2-1
CASSASFRTVTGELFF	TRBV9	NA	TRBJ2-2
CRADRNTEAFF	TRBV20-1	NA	TRBJ1-1
CASSLAGVPTDTQYF	TRBV5-1	NA	TRBJ2-3
CASSYSFYYEQYF	TRBV6-6	NA	TRBJ2-7
CASNTGGRDTEAFF	TRBV28	NA	TRBJ1-1
CASSLTGTTDTQYF	TRBV5-1	few	TRBJ2-3
CASTGSYEKLFF	TRBV6-6	NA	TRBJ1-4
CASSSTGHQPYNEQFF	TRBV19	NA	TRBJ2-1
CATMTDFSGEQFF	TRBV15	once	TRBJ2-1
CASSAASEREGYEQYF	TRBV28	NA	TRBJ2-7